The 29 T cell receptor beta chains below come from one sample, sequenced in a study of T-cell memory formation after mild COVID-19. TCRdb re-analysed the 5' RACE reads in MiXCR, keeping a single row per CDR3 protein. The data contain approximately 98,000 distinct CDR3 sequences, about a sixth of them singletons. Sequencing was carried out using PBMCs or a T cell subset sorted from them (not recorded which). The receptors stem from a man younger than 35 who had mild COVID-19 (a few samples of this study predate the infection). Cell type and time point are not known.

The rearrangement links TRBV6-2 or TRBV6-3 to TRBJ1-1; no firm D call. The CDR3 totals 13 residues. Germline CDR1 reads MNHEY; CDR2 reads SVGEGT. Trimming stripped 3 bases from V and 4 bases from J, with 9 bases between. The CDR3 sequence: CASSYGGRTEAFF. In DNA form, the CDR3 reads TGTGCCAGCAGTTATGGCGGACGCACTGAAGCTTTCTTT.

This clonotype was recorded at least ten times. The chain links TRBV7-2 to TRBJ2-7; no clear D. Germline loops: CDR1 SGHTA, CDR2 FQGNSA. With 0 bases removed from V and 2 bases from J, the gap between germline ends came to 17 bases. The CDR3 has 17 residues. The CDR3 here is CASSLALNPRTTYEQYF. CDR3 sequence (DNA): TGTGCCAGCAGCTTAGCGCTAAACCCCCGGACCACCTACGAGCAGTACTTC.

This clonotype was seen many times. The gene calls are TRBV7-8 and TRBJ1-2, with D unclear. The CDR3 sequence is 13 residues long. Germline loops: CDR1 SGHVS, CDR2 FQNEAQ. The ends were cut back, 6 bases at V and 8 bases at J, with 16 bases in the middle. CDR3 region: CASSPRMVGGYTF. In nucleotides, the CDR3 is TGTGCCAGCAGTCCCCGAATGGTGGGAGGCTACACCTTC.

This chain uses TRBV20-1 with TRBJ1-2, with 8 positions matching TRBD1. CDR1 is DFQATT, CDR2 SNEGSKA, per germline (reference sequence). There are 16 residues in the CDR3. The junction had 18 bases not matched to a gene; V was cut back by 6 bases and J by 6 bases. CDR3 DNA sequence: TGCAGTGCCAGCCGGGGGGCCCTCGGACAGGGCCATGGCTACACCTTC. This sequence encodes CSASRGALGQGHGYTF.

There are a few counts of this clonotype. The chain employs TRBV5-1 and TRBJ2-5; 7 nucleotides align to TRBD1. This CDR3 is 14 amino acids long. The germline gives CDR1 SGHRS, CDR2 YFSETQ. Trimming at V came to 4 bases and at J to 4 bases, leaving 7 bases not matched to a gene. In DNA form, the CDR3 reads TGCGCCAGCAGCCCCGACAGGGCTGGAGAGACCCAGTACTTC. Amino acid sequence: CASSPDRAGETQYF.

The rearrangement uses TRBV20-1 and TRBJ1-2; 7 bases agree with TRBD1. CDR1 DFQATT and CDR2 SNEGSKA come from the germline V gene (reference sequence). V trimming: 6 bases; J trimming: 2 bases; junction bases outside the gene matches: 3. The CDR3 runs 12 residues. The CDR3 region has the DNA TGCAGTGCCCTGACAGGGAACTATGGCTACACCTTC. Its protein product is CSALTGNYGYTF.

This clonotype was seen a few times. V is TRBV11-2 and J is TRBJ2-5; TRBD2 might be the D (5 bases). The CDR3 sequence is 16 residues long. V dropped 7 bases and J dropped 5 bases, with 23 bases sitting between them. Germline loops: CDR1 SGHAT, CDR2 FQNNGV. CDR3 in amino acids: CASTSRVGVRAETQYF. The CDR3 region has the DNA TGTGCCAGCACCTCGAGGGTCGGCGTACGGGCGGAGACCCAGTACTTC.

This sequence joins TRBV4-2 and TRBJ2-3; 8 bases fit TRBD2. Germline loops: CDR1 LGHNA, CDR2 YNFKEQ. V shed 2 bases, J shed 3 bases, and the junction held 4 bases outside the gene matches. This CDR3 is built from 15 residues. The CDR3 spells CASSQRSGATDTQYF. CDR3 sequence (DNA): TGTGCCAGCAGCCAACGTAGCGGGGCGACAGATACGCAGTATTTT.

V gene TRBV5-4 combines with J gene TRBJ2-3; TRBD1 matches at 9 bases. Looked up from germline, CDR1 is SGHNT and CDR2 is YYREEE (reference sequence). This CDR3 has 16 amino acids. Losses at the gene ends were 5 bases for V and 2 bases for J; bases not matched to a gene: 9. DNA for the CDR3: TGTGCCAGCAGGGGGAGACAGGGGGGGTCCACAGATACGCAGTATTTT. Translating it yields CASRGRQGGSTDTQYF. Full variable domain (remainder filled in from reference TRBV5-4 and TRBJ2-3): ETGVTQSPTHLIKTRGQQVTLRCSSQSGHNTVSWYQQALGQGPQFIFQYYREEENGRGNFPPRFSGLQFPNYSSELNVNALELDDSALYLCASRGRQGGSTDTQYFGPGTRLTVL.

V is TRBV5-1 and J is TRBJ2-1; weak D call: TRBD1 (5 bases). The V gene lost 5 bases and the J gene lost 2 bases, with 14 bases spanning the gap. Germline V lookup: CDR1 SGHRS, CDR2 YFSETQ. The CDR3 has 15 residues. The chain's CDR3 is CASRLRQPTYNEQFF. The CDR3 coding sequence is TGCGCCAGCAGACTTCGACAGCCTACCTACAATGAGCAGTTCTTC.

This clonotype came up many times. The chain employs TRBV2 and TRBJ2-7; 13 bases are a match to TRBD2. Germline-derived CDR1 and CDR2 are SNHLY and FYNNEI. CDR3 size: 14 residues. V dropped 6 bases and J dropped 4; count of bases not matched to a gene: 3. CDR3: CASRSTSGGYEQYF. The CDR3 DNA reads TGTGCCAGCAGGTCGACTAGCGGGGGGTACGAGCAGTACTTC.

The CDR3 spells CASSLGNQPQHF. CDR3 nucleotides: TGTGCCAGCAGTTTAGGGAATCAGCCCCAGCATTTT. This rearrangement joins TRBV12-3 or TRBV12-4 to TRBJ1-5; no clear D. This CDR3 comprises 12 residues. Trimming cost V 1 base and J 4 bases, with 2 bases left between them.

The chain combines TRBV5-1 with TRBJ1-3; TRBD1 aligns across 7 bases. The CDR3 has 15 residues. Per the germline V gene, CDR1 is SGHRS and CDR2 is YFSETQ. V was pared by 4 bases and J by 2 bases, with 6 bases of the junction left unmatched. CDR3 nucleotides: TGCGCCAGCAGCCCCGGGACAGAGGCTGGAAACACCATATATTTT. It is translated as CASSPGTEAGNTIYF.

This clonotype has only a few counts. The chain recombines TRBV4-3 with TRBJ2-3, with TRBD2 identical over 8 bases. CDR1 and CDR2 (germline): LGHNA, YSLEER. The CDR3 runs 15 residues. Unmatched junction bases numbered 4, after V lost 5 bases and J lost 0 bases. The CDR3 DNA sequence: TGCGCCAGCAGCACCCTAGCGGGCAGCACAGATACGCAGTATTTT. Protein sequence: CASSTLAGSTDTQYF.

The chain recombines TRBV12-3 or TRBV12-4 with TRBJ1-1; D may be TRBD1 (5 bases). This CDR3 contains 14 residues. V was cut by 5 bases and J by 4 bases, with 14 bases left in between. The CDR3 region has the DNA TGTGCCAGCAGTCCCGGGGTCGGGGGCACTGAAGCTTTCTTT. The encoded protein is CASSPGVGGTEAFF.

This clonotype was detected only a few times. This chain uses TRBV3-1 with TRBJ2-7; D is possibly TRBD1 (6 bases). The CDR3 length is 15 residues. Germline CDR1 reads LGHDT; CDR2 reads YNNKEL (reference sequence). The germline V and J ends were trimmed by 1 base and 2 bases, with 12 bases remaining between them. The DNA for the CDR3 is TGTGCCAGCAGCCAAGGTATACAGGGAACCTACGAGCAGTACTTC. This translates into CASSQGIQGTYEQYF.

In its sample, this clonotype was seen many times. The CDR3 coding sequence is TGTGCCAGCAGAATCCCACTAGCGGAGTCCAATGAGCAGTTCTTC. Translating it yields CASRIPLAESNEQFF. V is TRBV7-2 and J is TRBJ2-1; 8 bases are a match to TRBD2. The CDR3 contains 15 residues. Germline V gene data show CDR1 as SGHTA and CDR2 as FQGNSA. V was clipped by 6 bases and J by 6 bases; unmatched bases: 10.

This clonotype was picked up a small number of times. The V call is TRBV6-5, the J call TRBJ1-2; TRBD1 matches at 9 bases. The V and J ends lost 5 bases and 8 bases, in that order; junction bases with no gene match: 9. The CDR3 runs 14 residues. Germline CDR1 is MNHEY and CDR2 is SVGAGI. In DNA form, the CDR3 reads TGTGCCAGCAGTGACCACAGGGGGCTAAGCGGCTACACCTTC. Protein product: CASSDHRGLSGYTF.

The rearrangement joins TRBV28 to TRBJ1-2; D gene uncertain. Trimming took 2 bases from V and 8 from J, leaving 12 bases between them. The CDR3 is 13 residues long. CDR1 is MDHEN, CDR2 SYDVKM, per germline. The CDR3: CASSLEPGSGYTF. DNA for the CDR3: TGTGCCAGCAGTTTAGAGCCAGGATCGGGCTACACCTTC.

This clonotype was seen many times. This rearrangement joins TRBV12-3 or TRBV12-4 to TRBJ2-7, with D tentatively TRBD1 (6 bases). V was pared by 3 bases and J by 3 bases, with 15 bases between. The CDR3 consists of 15 residues. Here the CDR3 reads CASSLSPGTIYEQYF. CDR3 sequence (DNA): TGTGCCAGCAGTTTGTCGCCGGGGACAATCTACGAGCAGTACTTC.

V usage is TRBV20-1 and J usage is TRBJ2-5; D is unresolved. V shed 6 bases and J shed 5 bases, with 7 bases lying between them. The CDR3 covers 10 residues. Germline lookup yields CDR1 DFQATT and CDR2 SNEGSKA (reference sequence). The CDR3 spells CSALRETQYF. CDR3 DNA: TGCAGTGCGCTTAGGGAGACCCAGTACTTC.

The chain employs TRBV6-5 and TRBJ1-6, with D uncertain. Trimming cost V 0 bases and J 7 bases, with 10 bases left between them. This CDR3 region has 15 residues. Germline values: CDR1 MNHEY, CDR2 SVGAGI. The CDR3 DNA reads TGTGCCAGCAGTTACTCCCGGGTGGGGAATTCACCCCTCCACTTT. It specifies CASSYSRVGNSPLHF.

V gene TRBV12-3 or TRBV12-4 combines with J gene TRBJ2-7; 11 bases match TRBD1. The V gene end was trimmed by 7 bases and the J gene end by 4 bases; junction bases not matched to a gene: 6. The CDR3 totals 14 residues. CDR3 residues: CASTGQGANYEQYF. CDR3 in DNA: TGTGCCAGCACCGGACAGGGGGCGAATTACGAGCAGTACTTC.

V and J are TRBV5-1 and TRBJ2-5, with TRBD2 matching 14 bases. With 3 bases clipped from V and 1 base from J, the junction kept 5 bases outside the gene matches. Germline V gene data show CDR1 as SGHRS and CDR2 as YFSETQ. The CDR3 covers 17 residues. In nucleotides, the CDR3 is TGCGCCAGCAGCTCGGGGACTAGCGGGGGACGCCAAGAGACCCAGTACTTC. Amino acid sequence: CASSSGTSGGRQETQYF.

The chain combines TRBV5-6 with TRBJ1-1, with 9 nucleotides matching TRBD1. Trimming took 0 bases from V and 5 from J; bases not matched to a gene: 8. The CDR3 is made up of 16 amino acids. Germline V gives CDR1 SGHDT, CDR2 YYEEEE. This CDR3 is CASSLEKGQGGTEAFF. In nucleotides, the CDR3 is TGTGCCAGCAGCTTGGAGAAGGGACAGGGAGGGACTGAAGCTTTCTTT.

V usage is TRBV28 and J usage is TRBJ1-2; D remains unclear. The V and J ends lost 4 bases and 9 bases respectively, with 21 bases between them. CDR3 length: 15 amino acids. In germline, CDR1 is MDHEN, CDR2 SYDVKM. CDR3: CASSSSPSGLRSYTF. The CDR3 region has the DNA TGTGCCAGCAGTTCTAGCCCCAGTGGCCTTAGGAGCTACACCTTC.

At least ten counts were recorded for this clonotype. This chain joins TRBV7-6 and TRBJ2-5, with 8 bases lining up with TRBD1. This CDR3 spans 16 amino acids. Germline-derived CDR1 and CDR2 are SGHVS and FNYEAQ. The V and J ends lost 2 bases and 5 bases, in that order; junction bases with no gene match: 10. The CDR3 here is CASSLRPGGAGETQYF. The CDR3 DNA reads TGTGCCAGCAGCTTACGACCAGGGGGCGCGGGGGAGACCCAGTACTTC.

This clonotype has more than one count but fewer than ten. The rearrangement uses TRBV5-1 and TRBJ2-5; tentatively, D is TRBD1 (5 bases). Germline CDR1 and CDR2: SGHRS and YFSETQ. This CDR3 region has 14 residues. The germline V and J ends were trimmed by 0 bases and 1 base, with 7 bases remaining between them. The CDR3 region has the DNA TGCGCCAGCAGCTTGGAACAGGTCCAAGAGACCCAGTACTTC. Protein: CASSLEQVQETQYF.

This clonotype occurred many times. This chain connects TRBV30 to TRBJ2-4; TRBD1 aligns across 8 bases. CDR1 and CDR2 from the germline V gene are GTSNPN and SVGIG (reference sequence). The CDR3 has 13 residues. The trim removed 1 base at V and 8 bases at J, leaving 4 bases unmatched. The CDR3 sequence: CAWSAGGRDIQYF. The CDR3 DNA is TGTGCCTGGAGTGCAGGGGGCAGGGACATTCAGTACTTC.